A single sample gave rise to the 21 T cell receptor beta chains below, sequenced in a study of T cell responses to AZD1222 COVID-19 vaccine. TCRdb's copy holds only in-frame clones and misses some; the assay was immunoSEQ multiplex PCR. The repertoire holds roughly 130,000 clones, with approximately 92% as singletons. Sequences were derived from peripheral blood, sampled 28 days after the second AZD1222 dose. Receptor source: an adult who received the AZD1222 COVID-19 vaccine.

About this clone itself: Other DNA sequences from this sample encode an identical CDR3 as well. The gene calls are TRBV7-9 and TRBJ1-2, with D perhaps matching TRBD1 (6 bases). V lost 1 base and J lost 2, with 8 bases in between. The germline CDR1 and CDR2 sequences are SEHNR and FQNEAQ (reference sequence). The CDR3 sequence is 14 residues long. As DNA, the CDR3 is TGTGCCAGCAGCTTAGGGGGGGCCAACTATGGCTACACCTTC. Translating it yields CASSLGGANYGYTF.

This chain links TRBV18 with TRBJ1-1; 11 positions agree with TRBD1. The CDR3 sequence is 14 residues long. J lost 4 bases, V lost 4 bases, and 2 bases had no gene match. CDR1 and CDR2 (germline): KGHSH, LQKENI. The CDR3, as DNA: TGTGCCAGCTCACTCGGACAGGGGGCCACTGAAGCTTTCTTT. Encoded protein: CASSLGQGATEAFF.

CDR3 sequence reads: CASSFRGTGELFF. The CDR3 nucleotides are TGTGCCAGCAGCTTTAGGGGGACCGGGGAGCTGTTTTTT. This chain uses TRBV11-3 with TRBJ2-2, with D perhaps TRBD1 (6 bases). This CDR3 is built from 13 residues. Trimming took off 3 bases at V and 5 bases at J, with 7 bases between the two ends. CDR1 and CDR2 (germline): SGHNT, YENEEA.

The chain recombines TRBV29-1 with TRBJ1-1; 8 bases are shared with TRBD1. Losses at the gene ends were 7 bases for V and 0 bases for J; bases not matched to a gene: 4. Germline CDR1 and CDR2: SQVTM and ANQGSEA. This CDR3 is built from 13 residues. CDR3 in DNA: TGCAGCGGTACGACAGGGGTGAACACTGAAGCTTTCTTT. It yields the protein CSGTTGVNTEAFF.

The CDR3 is CASSLGYRGRRYEQYF. In DNA, the CDR3 is TGTGCCAGCAGCTTAGGTTACAGGGGCAGGCGCTACGAGCAGTACTTC. J is TRBJ2-7 and V is TRBV7-2; 7 positions agree with TRBD1. Germline CDR1 reads SGHTA; CDR2 reads FQGNSA. The V gene end was trimmed by 1 base and the J gene end by 3 bases; junction bases not matched to a gene: 9. The CDR3 consists of 16 residues.

The rearrangement uses TRBV6-5 and TRBJ1-2; 8 bases align to TRBD1. The CDR3 is 15 amino acids. The germline gives CDR1 MNHEY, CDR2 SVGAGI. Trimming cost V 2 bases and J 2 bases; bases outside gene matches: 4. In DNA form, the CDR3 reads TGTGCCAGCAGTTACCGACAGGGGCAGAACTATGGCTACACCTTC. This encodes CASSYRQGQNYGYTF.

V and J are TRBV2 and TRBJ1-2; possibly TRBD1 for D (6 bases). The CDR3 consists of 15 residues. Between the trimmed V and J ends, which lost 4 bases and 4 bases, there was a span of 16 bases. From germline, CDR1 is SNHLY and CDR2 FYNNEI. For the CDR3, the DNA is TGTGCCAGCAGTGCTAGGGGGGGGCGAATCTATGGCTACACCTTC. Residues: CASSARGGRIYGYTF.

This clone was seen only once. The chain couples TRBV9 to TRBJ2-1, with a tentative D call TRBD1 (5 bases). The V gene's germline CDR1 is SGDLS and CDR2 YYNGEE. V lost 4 bases and J 2 bases, leaving 16 bases between the germline ends. CDR3 length: 16 residues. CDR3 in amino acids: CASSRQPAGPYNEQFF. Written as DNA, the CDR3 is TGTGCCAGCAGCAGACAGCCTGCCGGGCCCTACAATGAGCAGTTCTTC.

CDR3 sequence (DNA): TGTGCCAGCAGTAACGACATCGCAGCTAATGAAAAACTGTTTTTT. Translation gives CASSNDIAANEKLFF. This chain connects TRBV6-5 to TRBJ1-4; no clear D. The V end lost 5 bases, the J end lost 3 bases, and 13 bases lay between the germline ends. Germline loops: CDR1 MNHEY, CDR2 SVGAGI. The CDR3 covers 15 residues.

The chain carries TRBV2 and TRBJ1-5; D ambiguous. Germline V gene lookup returns CDR1 SNHLY and CDR2 FYNNEI. The CDR3 is 14 residues long. The V and J ends lost 6 bases and 2 bases respectively, with 11 bases between them. Here the CDR3 reads CASSREEGNQPQHF. The CDR3 nucleotides read TGTGCCAGCAGCCGGGAGGAGGGCAATCAGCCCCAGCATTTT.

This chain links TRBV19 with TRBJ2-7, with D possibly matching TRBD2 (5 bases). V was trimmed by 9 bases and J by 0 bases, leaving 12 bases between them. The CDR3 totals 13 residues. The V gene's germline CDR1 is LNHDA and CDR2 SQIVND (reference sequence). The CDR3 DNA reads as TGTGCCAGCCGGGGATCTAGCTCCTACGAGCAGTACTTC. Its protein product is CASRGSSSYEQYF.

This chain joins TRBV4-3 and TRBJ1-5; D is possibly TRBD1 (6 bases). The germline V gene has CDR1 LGHNA and CDR2 YSLEER. CDR3 length: 15 amino acids. V lost 5 bases and J 2 bases, leaving 13 bases between the germline ends. The CDR3, as DNA: TGCGCCAGCAGCTCAACGACAGGCGGCAATCAGCCCCAGCATTTT. As protein: CASSSTTGGNQPQHF.

The V and J genes are TRBV4-2 and TRBJ2-1; no clear D gene. The CDR3 loop spans 12 amino acids. The ends were cut back, 1 base at V and 6 bases at J, with 4 bases in the middle. Germline V gene data show CDR1 as LGHNA and CDR2 as YNFKEQ. CDR3 amino acids: CASSQGRNEQFF. The CDR3 DNA reads TGTGCCAGCAGCCAAGGACGCAATGAGCAGTTCTTC.

The chain has TRBV29-1 and TRBJ2-1; tentative D call: TRBD2 (5 bases). The CDR3 sequence is 14 residues long. Germline V gene data show CDR1 as SQVTM and CDR2 as ANQGSEA. Trimming took 0 bases from V and 4 from J, leaving 10 bases between them. CDR3 residues: CSVEDRERYNEQFF. In DNA form, the CDR3 reads TGCAGCGTTGAAGATCGGGAAAGATACAATGAGCAGTTCTTC.

This clone was recorded only once. CDR3 DNA: TGTGCCAGCAGCCGACAGGGAATGAGCACAGATACGCAGTATTTT. Its protein product is CASSRQGMSTDTQYF. V gene TRBV6-5 combines with J gene TRBJ2-3; 7 positions match TRBD1. This CDR3 is 15 amino acids long. Germline assignment: CDR1 MNHEY and CDR2 SVGAGI. V trimming: 6 bases; J trimming: 0 bases; junction bases outside the gene matches: 6.

The DNA for the CDR3 is TGTGCCAGCAGTCCCCTCAGCGGGGTCCAGCCCCAGCATTTT. Protein sequence: CASSPLSGVQPQHF. The V call is TRBV27, the J call TRBJ1-5; D ambiguous. V lost 5 bases and J 7 bases, leaving 15 bases between the germline ends. Germline assignment: CDR1 MNHEY and CDR2 SMNVEV (reference sequence). This CDR3 is built from 14 residues.

As for this clone: One end of the junction does not line up with germline, which may come from a read error. V gene TRBV4-3 combines with J gene TRBJ2-4; D remains ambiguous. Germline V gene data show CDR1 as LGHNA and CDR2 as YSLEER. The CDR3 sequence is 10 residues long. DNA of the CDR3: TGCGCCAGCAGCTGGAAGGCGGAGAACTTC. Its protein is CASSWKAENF.

This clone has just one count. The chain carries TRBV19 and TRBJ2-5; D assignment may be TRBD1 or TRBD2 (5 bases each). CDR1 is LNHDA, CDR2 SQIVND, per germline (reference sequence). Trimming removed 6 bases from V and 1 base from J, with 18 bases in between. CDR3 size: 16 residues. The DNA for the CDR3 is TGTGCCAGTAGCTCCGGGACGTCTAAGCTCCAAGAGACCCAGTACTTC. It yields the protein CASSSGTSKLQETQYF.

This chain links TRBV3-1 (or the pseudogene TRBV3-2) with TRBJ2-5; 8 bases are a match to TRBD1. The V and J ends lost 1 base and 5 bases, in that order; junction bases with no gene match: 3. CDR1 LGHDT and CDR2 YNNKEL come from the germline V gene (reference sequence). CDR3 length equals 14 residues. CDR3 in amino acids: CASSQGQGMETQYF. CDR3 DNA: TGTGCCAGCAGCCAAGGACAGGGGATGGAGACCCAGTACTTC.

The chain carries TRBV12-3 or TRBV12-4 and TRBJ1-1; D remains ambiguous. The CDR3 has 12 residues. The ends were cut back, 1 base at V and 14 bases at J, with 14 bases in the middle. The CDR3 DNA is TGTGCCAGCAGTTTAGGGCAGCGGGAACTCTTCTTT. Translated: CASSLGQRELFF.

The chain couples TRBV5-1 to TRBJ2-7; 14 bases fit TRBD2. Trimming took 2 bases from V and 3 from J; bases not matched to a gene: 7. The CDR3 contains 17 residues. Germline V gene sequence: CDR1 SGHRS, CDR2 YFSETQ. The CDR3 loop reads CASSFGTSGRRNYEQYF. CDR3 nucleotide sequence: TGCGCCAGCAGCTTTGGGACTAGCGGGAGACGAAACTACGAGCAGTACTTC. Filled out from reference TRBV5-1 and TRBJ2-7, the complete variable domain reads KAGVTQTPRYLIKTRGQQVTLSCSPISGHRSVSWYQQTPGQGLQFLFEYFSETQRNKGNFPGRFSGRQFSNSRSEMNVSTLELGDSALYLCASSFGTSGRRNYEQYFGPGTRLTVT.